This paragraph covers one T cell receptor (beta chain) sequence. Its matching antigen is unknown. Repertoires were generated with immunoSEQ multiplex PCR, while TCRdb's copy carries only in-frame clones and drops some. The top ten hold about 0.4% of the sample, which has around 1.4 million clones, approximately 98.5% seen once. The data stem from a study of shared clonotypes between healthy human individuals. Study-wide results and caveats: Sequencing of the sorted subsets was shown by rarefaction to be incomplete despite large depth.

With V trimmed by 6 bases and J by 5 bases, 8 bases remained unmatched. Germline V CDR1 and CDR2: LNHDA, SQIVND (reference sequence). This CDR3 has 14 residues. This rearrangement joins TRBV19 to TRBJ2-7, with 9 bases aligning to TRBD1. This TCR was recovered from a man under 40 in good health. Sequencing was carried out using naive CD4+ T cells sorted from blood. Subset given: CD45RA+ positively selected. CDR3: CASSLRTGDDEQYF. In DNA, the CDR3 is TGTGCCAGTAGCCTAAGGACAGGGGATGACGAGCAGTACTTC.